These 24 T cell receptor beta chains came from one sample sequenced in a study of shared clonotypes between healthy human individuals. Profiled with immunoSEQ multiplex PCR; TCRdb holds only in-frame clones, not every one. The sample has approximately 470,000 clones, around 80% seen once. Sequences were obtained from PBMCs. The source of these receptors is a woman in her thirties or forties in good health. Some clones in this sample may be carry-over from other donors' samples.

The chain combines TRBV19 with TRBJ2-1; 8 positions match TRBD2. The V gene end was trimmed by 6 bases and the J gene end by 4 bases; junction bases not matched to a gene: 8. Germline V gene data show CDR1 as LNHDA and CDR2 as SQIVND (reference sequence). This CDR3 region has 15 residues. The CDR3 DNA reads TGTGCCAGTAGACCCCGGGGGGGGTCTTACAATGAGCAGTTCTTC. Protein sequence: CASRPRGGSYNEQFF.

Notes on this clone: A much more abundant neighbour one base away suggests this may be a read error. This chain joins TRBV6-1 and TRBJ1-2; D is uncertain. Between the trimmed V and J ends, which lost 11 bases and 0 bases, there was a span of 16 bases. The CDR3 spans 14 residues. Germline loops: CDR1 MNHNS, CDR2 SASEGT. The CDR3 DNA reads as TGTGCCGGCAACGGGAGGAGTCCTAACTATGGCTACACCTTC. This gives the protein CAGNGRSPNYGYTF.

The chain has TRBV5-1 and TRBJ2-3; TRBD2 aligns across 8 bases. Trimming took 4 bases from V and 3 from J; bases not matched to a gene: 7. Germline lookup yields CDR1 SGHRS and CDR2 YFSETQ. The CDR3 extends over 15 amino acids. CDR3 sequence (DNA): TGCGCCAGCAGCCTACTAGCGGAGTCGACAGATACGCAGTATTTT. Translated, it gives CASSLLAESTDTQYF.

The rearrangement uses TRBV30 and TRBJ1-2; TRBD1 matches 8 bases. Germline lookup yields CDR1 GTSNPN and CDR2 SVGIG (reference sequence). The CDR3 has 16 residues. J gave up 4 bases and V 8 bases, and 18 bases lay outside the gene matches. CDR3 nucleotide sequence: TGTGCCCAGGGTTCATTCCAGGGGGCGGCTACCTATGGCTACACCTTC. Protein: CAQGSFQGAATYGYTF.

This clone appeared once. This is likely an artifact of a read error, given a far larger clone one base away. The same CDR3 can be traced to other DNA sequences in this sample. The chain joins TRBV10-3 to TRBJ1-5; D is undetermined. The germline gives CDR1 ENHRY, CDR2 SYGVKD. V lost 6 bases to trimming and J lost 3 bases, with 9 bases between them. The CDR3 totals 13 residues. The CDR3 DNA follows: TGTGCCATCAGCCGGGATAACAATCAGCCCCAGCATTTT. It yields the protein CAISRDNNQPQHF.

The J gene is TRBJ1-2, the V gene TRBV2, with D possibly matching TRBD1 (5 bases). Trimming removed 5 bases from V and 6 bases from J, with 10 bases in between. CDR1 and CDR2 from the germline V gene are SNHLY and FYNNEI. This CDR3 region has 12 residues. The CDR3 sequence: CASSRDSNGYTF. DNA of the CDR3: TGTGCCAGCAGTCGGGACTCTAATGGCTACACCTTC.

The chain links TRBV5-4 to TRBJ2-7; D gene uncertain. Germline CDR1 and CDR2: SGHNT and YYREEE (reference sequence). V was trimmed by 0 bases and J by 0 bases, leaving 7 bases between them. The CDR3 has 14 amino acids. CDR3 protein: CASSLDGASYEQYF. The DNA for the CDR3 is TGTGCCAGCAGCTTGGACGGCGCCTCCTACGAGCAGTACTTC.

The CDR3 coding sequence is TGTGCCAGCAGTTCGACAGGCACGGGGGAGCAGTTCTTC. Translated: CASSSTGTGEQFF. The J gene is TRBJ2-1, the V gene TRBV6-5; D is possibly TRBD1 (6 bases). V lost 4 bases, J lost 10 bases, and 14 bases lay in between. The CDR3 is 13 residues long. CDR1 is MNHEY and CDR2 is SVGAGI in the germline V gene.

This clone was observed a few times. The chain employs TRBV10-1 and TRBJ2-7; 10 nucleotides align to TRBD2. The trim removed 8 bases at V and 4 bases at J, leaving 5 bases unmatched. Looked up from germline, CDR1 is WNHNN and CDR2 is SYGVQD (reference sequence). The CDR3 contains 13 residues. CDR3 sequence: CASRPSGSYEQYF. DNA for the CDR3: TGCGCCAGCCGGCCTAGCGGGAGTTACGAGCAGTACTTC.

The chain links TRBV12-2 to TRBJ1-2. TRBV12-2 is deemed a pseudogene. The CDR3 runs to 15 residues. CDR3 in DNA: TGTGCAAGTCGCTCCCACACCCTAATCCTCTATGGCTACACCTTC. Translated, it gives CASRSHTLILYGYTF.

J is TRBJ2-7 and V is TRBV5-6; D may match TRBD1 or TRBD2 (6 bases each). The CDR3 loop spans 16 amino acids. CDR1 and CDR2 (germline): SGHDT, YYEEEE. Trimming stripped 4 bases from V and 3 bases from J, with 20 bases between. The CDR3: CASSPPGARIFYEQYF. CDR3 DNA sequence: TGTGCCAGCAGCCCTCCGGGGGCGCGCATATTCTACGAGCAGTACTTC.

The J gene is TRBJ1-1, the V gene TRBV28; unclear D gene. The CDR3 totals 12 residues. V was trimmed by 3 bases and J by 6 bases, leaving 8 bases between them. The germline V gene encodes CDR1 MDHEN and CDR2 SYDVKM. CDR3 DNA: TGTGCCAGCAGTTTCCTCGCGGCTGAAGCTTTCTTT. It codes for CASSFLAAEAFF.

The V call is TRBV11-3, the J call TRBJ2-3, with D hard to call. This CDR3 comprises 14 residues. V lost 5 bases and J 2 bases, leaving 11 bases between the germline ends. Germline V CDR1 and CDR2: SGHNT, YENEEA. The CDR3 protein is CASSPAASTDTQYF. The CDR3 bases are TGTGCCAGCAGCCCCGCCGCCTCCACAGATACGCAGTATTTT.

This clone was counted between two and nine times. This rearrangement joins TRBV9 to TRBJ1-5; weak D call: TRBD1 (5 bases). Germline V gene sequence: CDR1 SGDLS, CDR2 YYNGEE. The CDR3 runs to 14 residues. Trimming pared 2 bases from V and 1 base from J, leaving 7 bases between. The CDR3 bases are TGTGCCAGCAGCGTGGGGCAAAGCAATCAGCCCCAGCATTTT. This sequence encodes CASSVGQSNQPQHF.

This clone was found a few times. This chain uses TRBV19 with TRBJ2-7; 7 bases align to TRBD2. Germline CDR1 and CDR2: LNHDA and SQIVND (reference sequence). This CDR3 is 14 amino acids long. The V and J ends lost 5 bases and 6 bases, in that order; junction bases with no gene match: 10. The CDR3 nucleotides are TGTGCCAGTAGTCAAAGGGACCAGCGGGGCGAGCAGTACTTC. It encodes CASSQRDQRGEQYF.

This chain joins TRBV6-1 and TRBJ2-2; D is possibly TRBD1 (5 bases). This CDR3 contains 14 residues. The germline V gene encodes CDR1 MNHNS and CDR2 SASEGT. V dropped 6 bases and J dropped 4 bases, with 12 bases sitting between them. In nucleotides, the CDR3 is TGTGCCAGCAGGGTGGCAGGGATCACCGGGGAGCTGTTTTTT. Translated, it gives CASRVAGITGELFF.

The chain recombines TRBV27 with TRBJ2-1; TRBD2 agrees at 12 bases. Per the germline V gene, CDR1 is MNHEY and CDR2 is SMNVEV (reference sequence). The CDR3 length is 17 residues. V trimming: 2 bases; J trimming: 7 bases; junction bases outside the gene matches: 9. CDR3 coding DNA: TGTGCCAGCAGTTTAAATGTCGGACTAGCGGGAAGAAATGAGCAGTTCTTC. Protein sequence: CASSLNVGLAGRNEQFF.

The sample holds a few counts of this clone. The rearrangement joins TRBV7-3 to TRBJ1-1, with TRBD1 identical over 9 bases. The CDR3 is 14 residues long. The junction had 6 bases not matched to a gene; V was cut back by 5 bases and J by 5 bases. Germline V gives CDR1 SGHTA, CDR2 FQGTGA. CDR3 DNA: TGTGCCAGCAGCCCAGGGACAGGGTGGACTGAAGCTTTCTTT. It codes for CASSPGTGWTEAFF.

The rearrangement joins TRBV19 to TRBJ1-5; maybe TRBD1 (5 bases). Germline CDR1 reads LNHDA; CDR2 reads SQIVND (reference sequence). The CDR3 sequence is 15 residues long. The V end was cut by 4 bases, the J end by 6 bases, with 16 bases between. This CDR3 reads CASSSSGGIGQPQHF. CDR3 bases: TGTGCCAGTAGTAGCTCGGGGGGGATCGGTCAGCCCCAGCATTTT.

As concerns this clone: This same CDR3 is encoded by further DNA sequences in the sample. The CDR3 bases are TGCAGCGTTGAAGATTTGCCCGATACGCAGTATTTT. It translates to CSVEDLPDTQYF. This sequence joins TRBV29-1 and TRBJ2-3; D remains ambiguous. This CDR3 contains 12 residues. V was cut by 0 bases and J by 6 bases, with 7 bases left in between. The germline CDR1 and CDR2 sequences are SQVTM and ANQGSEA.

The chain employs TRBV28 and TRBJ1-1; D unresolved. CDR3 length: 14 amino acids. CDR1 is MDHEN, CDR2 SYDVKM, per germline. Trimming stripped 4 bases from V and 3 bases from J, with 12 bases between. This chain's CDR3 is CASSSPPRDTEAFF. DNA for the CDR3: TGTGCCAGCAGTTCACCCCCGAGGGACACTGAAGCTTTCTTT.

CDR3 region: CASSDPGATEAFF. In nucleotides, the CDR3 is TGTGCCAGCAGTGACCCCGGCGCTACTGAAGCTTTCTTT. This sequence joins TRBV25-1 and TRBJ1-1; D is unclear. The V and J ends lost 3 bases and 5 bases respectively, with 10 bases between them. This CDR3 has 13 amino acids. Germline CDR1 reads MGHDK; CDR2 reads SYGVNS.

The rearrangement joins TRBV30 to TRBJ2-1; 9 bases are shared with TRBD2. The CDR3 has 15 residues. The germline V gene encodes CDR1 GTSNPN and CDR2 SVGIG (reference sequence). The ends lost 4 bases at V and 3 bases at J; junction bases unmatched: 7. The chain's CDR3 is CAWKAGGNFYNEQFF. Written as DNA, the CDR3 is TGTGCCTGGAAAGCGGGAGGAAACTTCTACAATGAGCAGTTCTTC.

The CDR3: CASSPGPGGFEQYF. The CDR3 DNA reads TGTGCCAGCAGTCCCGGGCCCGGGGGGTTCGAGCAGTACTTC. V usage is TRBV2 and J usage is TRBJ2-7, with 7 bases matching TRBD2. CDR1 SNHLY and CDR2 FYNNEI come from the germline V gene. The CDR3 totals 14 residues. V was pared by 5 bases and J by 6 bases, with 10 bases of the junction left unmatched.